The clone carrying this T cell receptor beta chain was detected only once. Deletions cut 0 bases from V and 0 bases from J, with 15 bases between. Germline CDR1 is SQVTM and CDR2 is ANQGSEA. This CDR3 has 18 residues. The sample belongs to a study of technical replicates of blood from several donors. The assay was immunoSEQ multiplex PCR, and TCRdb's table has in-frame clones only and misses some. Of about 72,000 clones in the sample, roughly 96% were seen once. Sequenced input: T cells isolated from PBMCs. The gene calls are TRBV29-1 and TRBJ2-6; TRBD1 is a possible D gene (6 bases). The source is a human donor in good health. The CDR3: CSVEDHDRLSSGANVLTF. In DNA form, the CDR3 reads TGCAGCGTTGAAGATCATGACAGGCTTAGCTCTGGGGCCAACGTCCTGACTTTC.